What follows are 8 T cell receptor beta chains derived from one specimen sequenced in a study of blood T cell repertoires in COVID-19. Only in-frame clones appear in the TCRdb table, and some are missing; sequencing was by immunoSEQ multiplex PCR. This table holds 250,000 to 300,000 clones, roughly nine tenths found once. Specimen: PBMCs or T cells enriched from blood (not recorded which). These receptors were taken from a human donor in a cohort exposed to, infected with or recovered from COVID-19 (not recorded which). The donor label of this sample is uncertain.

The rearrangement joins TRBV5-5 to TRBJ2-7; D is unresolved. Germline V gives CDR1 SGHKS, CDR2 YYEKEE (reference sequence). V shed 4 bases and J shed 3 bases, with 14 bases lying between them. The CDR3 runs 14 residues. CDR3 coding DNA: TGTGCCAGCAGCCTGGAGCAGACACTCTACGAGCAGTACTTC. The encoded protein is CASSLEQTLYEQYF.

V usage is TRBV6-6 and J usage is TRBJ2-3; 8 bases agree with TRBD1. The CDR3 contains 15 residues. The V segment lost 7 bases and the J segment 3 bases; nucleotides outside the gene matches: 9. Germline CDR1 and CDR2: MNHNY and SVGAGI (reference sequence). The CDR3 sequence: CASTIQGVRTDTQYF. In DNA form, the CDR3 reads TGTGCCAGCACTATACAGGGGGTACGGACAGATACGCAGTATTTT.

This clone was counted a few times. This chain uses TRBV9 with TRBJ1-1; possibly TRBD1 for D (5 bases). V was clipped by 4 bases and J by 7 bases, with 20 bases between them. The germline gives CDR1 SGDLS, CDR2 YYNGEE. The CDR3 runs 15 residues. CDR3 in DNA: TGTGCCAGCAGCCCTACGTTAGGGTATCAGGGTGAAGCTTTCTTT. Translation: CASSPTLGYQGEAFF.

The rearrangement joins TRBV4-3 to TRBJ2-5; 12 bases match TRBD2. The V segment lost 0 bases and the J segment 5 bases; nucleotides outside the gene matches: 16. Germline CDR1 reads LGHNA; CDR2 reads YSLEER. The CDR3 has 20 residues. In nucleotides, the CDR3 is TGCGCCAGCAGCCAAGAGGGCTGGGCTAGCGGGGGGGGCGATAGGGAGACCCAGTACTTC. Translating it yields CASSQEGWASGGGDRETQYF.

The CDR3 DNA follows: TGTGCCAGCAGTCACCCATACAGGGGGGCTAATGAAAAACTGTTTTTT. Translation: CASSHPYRGANEKLFF. The chain has TRBV7-6 and TRBJ1-4, with TRBD1 matching 8 bases. The length of the CDR3 is 16 residues. V shed 6 bases, J shed 3 bases, and the junction held 9 bases outside the gene matches. Germline loops: CDR1 SGHVS, CDR2 FNYEAQ.

The genes are TRBV30 and TRBJ1-5; 7 bases fit TRBD1. This CDR3 is 15 amino acids long. Trimming took 1 base from V and 1 from J; bases not matched to a gene: 4. CDR1 GTSNPN and CDR2 SVGIG come from the germline V gene (reference sequence). This CDR3 reads CAWSGAGGSNQPQHF. The CDR3 DNA reads as TGTGCCTGGAGTGGGGCAGGGGGAAGCAATCAGCCCCAGCATTTT. The variable domain in full, completed from reference TRBV30 and TRBJ1-5, reads SQTIHQWPATLVQPVGSPLSLECTVEGTSNPNLYWYRQAAGRGLQLLFYSVGIGQISSEVPQNLSASRPQDRQFILSSKKLLLSDSGFYLCAWSGAGGSNQPQHFGDGTRLSIL.

In this sample, this clone turned up a few times. The chain combines TRBV30 with TRBJ1-4; 8 positions match TRBD1. Trimming removed 8 bases from V and 7 bases from J; junction bases left unmatched: 3. The CDR3 spans 11 residues. Germline V CDR1 and CDR2: GTSNPN, SVGIG (reference sequence). The CDR3 nucleotides read TGTGCCGGACAGGGCGGTGAAAAACTGTTTTTT. Translated, it gives CAGQGGEKLFF.

The DNA for the CDR3 is TGTGCCAGCAGTAGACAGGGGATGAATGAAAAACTGTTTTTT. It codes for CASSRQGMNEKLFF. The rearrangement joins TRBV28 to TRBJ1-4, with 8 nucleotides matching TRBD1. Germline CDR1 reads MDHEN; CDR2 reads SYDVKM. The CDR3 runs to 14 residues. Trimming at V came to 5 bases and at J to 5 bases, leaving 4 bases not matched to a gene.